This T cell receptor beta chain comes out of a study of tissue T cells after allogeneic stem cell transplantation. Across the whole study: Tissue samples with histologically apparent lymphocytes on H&E review were prioritized for sequencing. The study, taken as a whole, reports: Few T cell clones were shared across patients, but motif clusters showed tissue-specific shared signatures. Limitations included a small, clinically heterogeneous cohort and limited sampling depth.

The method was immunoSEQ multiplex PCR; TCRdb's version includes in-frame clones alone and lacks a portion of them. The sample includes roughly 4,000 clones, just under 75% of them seen just once. The CDR3 is 14 residues long. Trimming cost V 9 bases and J 8 bases, with 22 bases left between them. The V gene's germline CDR1 is MNHNY and CDR2 SVGAGI (reference sequence). This clone occurred once. Antigen specificity is unknown. Material: left colon tissue, obtained at autopsy. The sequence came from a woman between 18 and 49 years old with breast cancer. The V and J genes are TRBV6-6 and TRBJ1-2, with D hard to call. The CDR3 here is CARNFHHSAGGYTF. The CDR3 region has the DNA TGTGCCAGAAATTTCCACCACTCTGCCGGAGGCTACACCTTC.